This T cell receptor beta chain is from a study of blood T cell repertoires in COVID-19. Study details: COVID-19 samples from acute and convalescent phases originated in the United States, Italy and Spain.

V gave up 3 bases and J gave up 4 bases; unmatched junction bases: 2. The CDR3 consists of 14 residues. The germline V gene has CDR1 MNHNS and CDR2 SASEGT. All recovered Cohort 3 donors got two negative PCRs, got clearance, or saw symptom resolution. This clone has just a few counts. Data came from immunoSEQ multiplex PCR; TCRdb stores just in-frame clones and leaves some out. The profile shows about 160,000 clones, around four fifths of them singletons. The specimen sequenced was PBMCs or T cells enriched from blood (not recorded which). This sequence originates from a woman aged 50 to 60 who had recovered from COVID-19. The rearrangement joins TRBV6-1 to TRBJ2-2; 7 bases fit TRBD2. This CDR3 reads CASSEPGGTGELFF. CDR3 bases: TGTGCCAGCAGTGAGCCGGGAGGCACCGGGGAGCTGTTTTTT.